The 15 T cell receptor beta chains in this list originate from one sample, sequenced in a study of PD-1 blockade in classical Hodgkin lymphoma. Produced via immunoSEQ multiplex PCR; TCRdb's table is partial and in-frame only. In the table there are about 59,000 clones, about 92% of which are singletons. All trial patients relapsed after autologous stem cell transplantation. Sample: peripheral blood mononuclear cells (PBMCs), taken at baseline. These receptors came from a human donor with classical Hodgkin lymphoma.

The rearrangement links TRBV19 to TRBJ2-3, with D perhaps assigned TRBD1 or TRBD2 (5 bases each). The CDR3 contains 17 residues. V was pared by 4 bases and J by 0 bases, with 17 bases between. Germline V CDR1 and CDR2: LNHDA, SQIVND (reference sequence). The CDR3 loop reads CASSRPRDRSSTDTQYF. DNA of the CDR3: TGTGCCAGTAGTAGACCCCGGGACCGCTCTAGCACAGATACGCAGTATTTT.

The CDR3 spells CASKTQGHNQPQHF. CDR3 bases: TGTGCCAGCAAAACACAGGGTCACAATCAGCCCCAGCATTTT. The chain recombines TRBV27 with TRBJ1-5; D is possibly TRBD1 (6 bases). The CDR3 contains 14 residues. V was shortened by 7 bases and J by 3 bases, with 13 bases between the two germline ends. The germline V gene has CDR1 MNHEY and CDR2 SMNVEV (reference sequence).

The gene calls are TRBV4-1 and TRBJ2-1; 13 positions match TRBD2. The CDR3 is 15 residues long. Germline values: CDR1 MGHRA, CDR2 YSYEKL. The trim removed 8 bases at V and 9 bases at J, leaving 10 bases unmatched. CDR3 in amino acids: CASSPPGLAGPEQFF. The CDR3 region has the DNA TGCGCCAGCTCCCCCCCGGGACTAGCGGGGCCTGAGCAGTTCTTC.

The chain employs TRBV5-1 and TRBJ2-2, with 12 nucleotides matching TRBD1. The CDR3 consists of 17 residues. Germline values: CDR1 SGHRS, CDR2 YFSETQ. J gave up 0 bases and V 3 bases, and 3 bases lay outside the gene matches. The CDR3 DNA reads TGCGCCAGCAGCTACGGGACAGGGGGCGCGAACACCGGGGAGCTGTTTTTT. Translated: CASSYGTGGANTGELFF.

The rearrangement uses TRBV7-2 and TRBJ1-1, with D tentatively TRBD1 (5 bases). CDR1 and CDR2 from the germline V gene are SGHTA and FQGNSA. The CDR3 is 19 amino acids. The V and J ends lost 0 bases and 5 bases respectively, with 25 bases between them. The CDR3 here is CASSLAVIRGLMAMTEAFF. In DNA, the CDR3 is TGTGCCAGCAGCTTAGCCGTCATAAGGGGACTTATGGCGATGACTGAAGCTTTCTTT.

The rearrangement uses TRBV6-1 and TRBJ2-7; a possible D gene is TRBD2 (6 bases). V dropped 6 bases and J dropped 3 bases, with 18 bases sitting between them. Germline V gene data show CDR1 as MNHNS and CDR2 as SASEGT. This CDR3 is built from 15 residues. DNA for the CDR3: TGTGCCAGCAGCGCAGGCAGGGAGGCCTACTACGAGCAGTACTTC. This codes for CASSAGREAYYEQYF.

The chain has TRBV4-1 and TRBJ1-5, with a weak D call TRBD1 (6 bases). Germline V gene lookup returns CDR1 MGHRA and CDR2 YSYEKL. The V gene lost 3 bases and the J gene lost 2 bases, with 11 bases spanning the gap. This CDR3 has 15 residues. This CDR3 reads CASSQPGHRNQPQHF. In DNA, the CDR3 is TGCGCCAGCAGCCAGCCGGGACATCGCAATCAGCCCCAGCATTTT.

V gene TRBV15 combines with J gene TRBJ2-1; the D call may be TRBD1 or TRBD2 (5 bases each). Germline V gene lookup returns CDR1 LNHNV and CDR2 YYDKDF (reference sequence). The V end was cut by 5 bases, the J end by 9 bases, with 11 bases between. This CDR3 contains 12 residues. The CDR3 reads CATSGWGIEQFF. The DNA of the CDR3 is TGTGCCACCAGCGGGTGGGGGATTGAGCAGTTCTTC.

The chain uses TRBV29-1 and TRBJ1-2; D uncertain. The length of the CDR3 is 13 residues. CDR1 is SQVTM, CDR2 ANQGSEA, per germline. V lost 3 bases, J lost 8 bases, and 16 bases lay in between. In nucleotides, the CDR3 is TGCAGCGTTGATGAGGTTGGGCCTTGGGGCTACACCTTC. The encoded protein is CSVDEVGPWGYTF.

The chain recombines TRBV7-9 with TRBJ2-4; D is possibly TRBD1 (5 bases). This CDR3 contains 15 residues. Per germline, CDR1 SEHNR and CDR2 FQNEAQ (reference sequence). Trimming removed 5 bases at V and 1 base at J, with 12 bases between. The CDR3 protein is CASSPYGAAKNIQYF. The CDR3 DNA reads as TGTGCCAGCAGCCCCTATGGGGCGGCCAAAAACATTCAGTACTTC.

The chain has TRBV7-8 and TRBJ2-5; maybe TRBD1 (7 bases). V lost 0 bases to trimming and J lost 7 bases, with 15 bases between them. This CDR3 spans 15 amino acids. Germline V gives CDR1 SGHVS, CDR2 FQNEAQ. The CDR3 DNA is TGTGCCAGCAGCTTAGCGCAGCCCCAGGGGGGGACCCAGTACTTC. It translates to CASSLAQPQGGTQYF.

V usage is TRBV27 and J usage is TRBJ2-5; a weak D match, TRBD2 (6 bases). Trimming pared 0 bases from V and 7 bases from J, leaving 12 bases between. The CDR3 covers 14 residues. Germline-derived CDR1 and CDR2 are MNHEY and SMNVEV (reference sequence). This CDR3 reads CASSLSWGERTQYF. CDR3 nucleotide sequence: TGTGCCAGCAGTTTATCTTGGGGGGAGCGGACCCAGTACTTC.

The chain carries TRBV4-1 and TRBJ2-7; D ambiguous. This CDR3 has 13 residues. Germline V lookup: CDR1 MGHRA, CDR2 YSYEKL. Between the trimmed V and J ends, which lost 1 base and 3 bases, there was a span of 7 bases. The CDR3 DNA is TGCGCCAGCAGCCAAGCTCTTCTCTACGAGCAGTACTTC. It is translated as CASSQALLYEQYF.

This chain uses TRBV6-1 with TRBJ1-5; D is undetermined. The V end lost 0 bases, the J end lost 4 bases, and 10 bases lay between the germline ends. Germline CDR1 reads MNHNS; CDR2 reads SASEGT. The CDR3 length is 15 residues. This CDR3 reads CASSEAVNINQPQHF. The CDR3 bases are TGTGCCAGCAGTGAAGCCGTAAACATAAATCAGCCCCAGCATTTT.

This chain links TRBV5-1 with TRBJ2-1, with unresolved D. From germline, CDR1 is SGHRS and CDR2 YFSETQ. CDR3 length: 15 amino acids. V lost 1 base, J lost 6 bases, and 14 bases lay in between. The CDR3 is CASSLPGRASNEQFF. The CDR3 DNA reads TGCGCCAGCAGCTTGCCCGGTCGGGCGTCCAATGAGCAGTTCTTC.